Listed below are T cell receptor beta chains from one sample, sequenced in a study of response to subunit inactivated influenza vaccine. TCRdb independently ran MiXCR on the RT-PCR reads; one entry per CDR3 protein. This table holds about 570,000 distinct CDR3 sequences, about 11% found once. The material was PBMCs from blood, obtained on the day of vaccination. The receptors derive from a man between 45 and 60 years old who received an inactivated influenza vaccine. Both conserved end residues are trimmed from each CDR3. The order of the fields is V gene, D gene, CDR3 protein. The D gene is left open where the match is weak.

TRBV7-9,.,ASSLMEYQPQH
TRBV4-2,.,ASSQDNRGFSPLH
TRBV2,TRBD2,ASSLQAGPSDEQF
TRBV7-8,TRBD2,ASSFPGLAGPSTDTQY
TRBV11-2,.,ASSPTGDTHEKLF
TRBV5-1,.,ASSLTGTRTDEQY
TRBV10-3,.,AISDRKIGEETQY
TRBV20-1,.,SARDYSHSNQPQH
TRBV29-1,.,SVADSHYNEQF
TRBV29-1,TRBD1,SAVGRGRLNTEAF
TRBV27,TRBD1,ASSTLGTDRTNYGYT
TRBV20-1,.,SARGLGDSPLH
TRBV7-3,TRBD2,ASSYGLAREQF
TRBV7-9,TRBD2,ASSSASGGARAETQY
TRBV7-8,.,ASSLVQGPVYNEQF
TRBV7-9,.,ASSWWGSGTHNEQF